Below are 18 T cell receptor beta chains sequenced from a single sample in a study of blood T cell repertoires in COVID-19. Sequencing used immunoSEQ multiplex PCR; TCRdb keeps in-frame clones, though not all of them. The sample shows about 150,000 clones, 80% of them seen only once. The source material was peripheral blood. Source of these receptors: a man in his sixties with acute or convalescent COVID-19.

This clone occurred once. The chain employs TRBV7-3 and TRBJ2-2; D is unresolved. Per the germline V gene, CDR1 is SGHTA and CDR2 is FQGTGA. Trimming stripped 6 bases from V and 2 bases from J, with 10 bases between. The CDR3 is 14 amino acids. The CDR3 nucleotides are TGTGCCAGCAGACCCTCGGTAAACACCGGGGAGCTGTTTTTT. Amino acids: CASRPSVNTGELFF. Full variable domain (remainder filled in from reference TRBV7-3 and TRBJ2-2): GAGVSQTPSNKVTEKGKYVELRCDPISGHTALYWYRQSLGQGPEFLIYFQGTGAADDSGLPNDRFFAVRPEGSVSTLKIQRTERGDSAVYLCASRPSVNTGELFFGEGSRLTVL.

The V and J genes are TRBV7-9 and TRBJ2-5, with D possibly being TRBD2 (5 bases). There are 13 residues in the CDR3. Germline lookup yields CDR1 SEHNR and CDR2 FQNEAQ (reference sequence). The V end was cut by 5 bases, the J end by 4 bases, with 11 bases between. As DNA, the CDR3 is TGTGCCAGCAGCCGGGGTGCGGGAGAGACCCAGTACTTC. It encodes CASSRGAGETQYF. The full variable domain, in which reference TRBV7-9 and TRBJ2-5 provide the parts outside the CDR3, is DTGVSQNPRHKITKRGQNVTFRCDPISEHNRLYWYRQTLGQGPEFLTYFQNEAQLEKSRLLSDRFSAERPKGSFSTLEIQRTEQGDSAMYLCASSRGAGETQYFGPGTRLLVL.

The chain employs TRBV5-4 and TRBJ1-1; possible D gene TRBD1, 6 bases. CDR3 size: 14 residues. Germline CDR1 reads SGHNT; CDR2 reads YYREEE (reference sequence). V was shortened by 6 bases and J by 4 bases, with 16 bases between the two germline ends. The chain's CDR3 is CASTQDSRGTEAFF. The CDR3, as DNA: TGTGCCAGCACCCAGGACAGCAGGGGCACTGAAGCTTTCTTT.

This clone came up a few times. The chain is built from TRBV4-2 and TRBJ1-4, with TRBD1 identical over 9 bases. From germline, CDR1 is LGHNA and CDR2 YNFKEQ. V dropped 1 base and J dropped 1; count of bases not matched to a gene: 4. The CDR3 runs 17 residues. This chain's CDR3 is CASSQVRGQGTNEKLFF. The CDR3 nucleotides are TGTGCCAGCAGCCAAGTCAGGGGACAGGGAACTAATGAAAAACTGTTTTTT.

This chain connects TRBV6-2 or TRBV6-3 to TRBJ2-3, with D uncertain. Germline V CDR1 and CDR2: MNHEY, SVGEGT. With 2 bases removed from V and 2 bases from J, the gap between germline ends came to 8 bases. CDR3 length equals 14 residues. CDR3 nucleotides: TGTGCCAGCAGTTACATCTACCTCACAGATACGCAGTATTTT. Amino acid sequence: CASSYIYLTDTQYF.

The CDR3 region is CASSDRGAYEQYF. CDR3 coding DNA: TGTGCCAGCAGCGACAGGGGAGCCTACGAGCAGTACTTC. The rearrangement joins TRBV6-2 or TRBV6-3 to TRBJ2-7; 8 nucleotides match TRBD1. Germline V gene data show CDR1 as MNHEY and CDR2 as SVGEGT. CDR3 length equals 13 residues. J was trimmed by 2 bases and V by 6 bases; bases with no gene match: 3.

The rearrangement links TRBV4-2 to TRBJ2-7; D possibly corresponds to TRBD1 (8 bases). The V end lost 5 bases, the J end lost 9 bases, and 14 bases lay between the germline ends. The CDR3 length is 12 residues. Germline V gives CDR1 LGHNA, CDR2 YNFKEQ. In nucleotides, the CDR3 is TGTGCCAGCAGCGTACAGGGGGGGCGGCAGTACTTC. Translation: CASSVQGGRQYF.

This chain uses TRBV29-1 with TRBJ2-7; D may be TRBD1 (6 bases). The germline V gene has CDR1 SQVTM and CDR2 ANQGSEA. V shed 5 bases and J shed 3 bases, with 14 bases lying between them. The CDR3 has 13 residues. Here the CDR3 DNA reads TGCAGCGTTTCTTCCGGGACATTCTACGAGCAGTACTTC. Translating gives CSVSSGTFYEQYF.

On this clone: One end of the junction varies from germline; a read error may be responsible. The chain employs TRBV7-2 and TRBJ2-5; 9 bases are a match to TRBD1. Germline loops: CDR1 SGHTA, CDR2 FQGNSA. This CDR3 spans 15 amino acids. The CDR3 region has the DNA TGTGCCAGCTGCTTGATGGGACAGGGATCGGAGACCCAGTACTTC. This translates into CASCLMGQGSETQYF.

J is TRBJ2-2 and V is TRBV5-4, with TRBD2 as a possible D gene (5 bases). V was trimmed by 4 bases and J by 4 bases, leaving 11 bases between them. Germline lookup yields CDR1 SGHNT and CDR2 YYREEE (reference sequence). The CDR3 is made up of 14 amino acids. The CDR3 DNA is TGTGCCAGCAGCAATACTAGTATCACCGGGGAGCTGTTTTTT. Its protein is CASSNTSITGELFF.

The V and J genes are TRBV6-2 or TRBV6-3 and TRBJ1-5, with 10 bases that match TRBD1. The germline gives CDR1 MNHEY, CDR2 SVGEGT. The CDR3 runs to 17 residues. V gave up 5 bases and J gave up 5 bases; unmatched junction bases: 12. The CDR3 region has the DNA TGTGCCAGCAGTCCGCGGGGACAGGGGATAAGTGATCAGCCCCAGCATTTT. Translation gives CASSPRGQGISDQPQHF.

The chain is built from TRBV11-2 and TRBJ1-6; a possible D gene is TRBD1 (6 bases). Germline CDR1 and CDR2: SGHAT and FQNNGV. Trimming took off 4 bases at V and 0 bases at J, with 10 bases between the two ends. The CDR3 has 16 amino acids. The CDR3 nucleotides are TGTGCCAGCAGCTCTGGACAGAGCTCCTATAATTCACCCCTCCACTTT. Protein product: CASSSGQSSYNSPLHF.

A few counts support this clone. The rearrangement links TRBV6-2 or TRBV6-3 to TRBJ2-7; TRBD2 matches 9 bases. The germline gives CDR1 MNHEY, CDR2 SVGEGT. The CDR3 totals 15 residues. Unmatched junction bases numbered 5, after V lost 5 bases and J lost 0 bases. CDR3 loop: CASSRAGGRSYEQYF. In DNA, the CDR3 is TGTGCCAGCAGTAGAGCGGGGGGCCGCTCCTACGAGCAGTACTTC.

The rearrangement uses TRBV10-3 and TRBJ2-2; 7 bases match TRBD1. From germline, CDR1 is ENHRY and CDR2 SYGVKD. Losses at the gene ends were 6 bases for V and 6 bases for J; bases not matched to a gene: 1. The CDR3 sequence is 12 residues long. CDR3 region: CAIRGTAGELFF. DNA of the CDR3: TGTGCCATCAGAGGGACAGCCGGGGAGCTGTTTTTT.

The chain joins TRBV6-5 to TRBJ1-5, with a weak D call TRBD1 (5 bases). The germline V gene has CDR1 MNHEY and CDR2 SVGAGI. The CDR3 covers 15 residues. The germline V and J ends were trimmed by 10 bases and 0 bases, with 16 bases remaining between them. As DNA, the CDR3 is TGTGCCACCAGAGTCAGGGTCTATAGCAATCAGCCCCAGCATTTT. It is translated as CATRVRVYSNQPQHF.

Here the CDR3 reads CASSQRQGEKLFF. DNA of the CDR3: TGTGCCAGCAGCCAACGACAGGGCGAAAAACTGTTTTTT. This chain joins TRBV14 and TRBJ1-4; TRBD1 aligns across 7 bases. This CDR3 has 13 residues. Germline trimming cut 2 bases from V and 8 bases from J; bases unmatched to any gene: 2. The germline gives CDR1 SGHDN, CDR2 FVKESK.

The CDR3 bases are TGTGCCACGGCCGGACTAGCAGGCAATGAGCAGTTCTTC. It is translated as CATAGLAGNEQFF. The V call is TRBV24-1, the J call TRBJ2-1; TRBD2 agrees at 8 bases. V lost 10 bases and J lost 6; bases outside the gene matches: 7. CDR3 length: 13 amino acids. The germline V gene encodes CDR1 KGHDR and CDR2 SFDVKD.

V gene TRBV19 combines with J gene TRBJ1-2; D possibly corresponds to TRBD1 (5 bases). Germline V gene lookup returns CDR1 LNHDA and CDR2 SQIVND (reference sequence). The CDR3 spans 14 residues. With 3 bases removed from V and 4 bases from J, the gap between germline ends came to 12 bases. The CDR3 is CASSITQGGYGYTF. Written as DNA, the CDR3 is TGTGCCAGTAGTATCACGCAGGGCGGCTATGGCTACACCTTC.